This TCR beta chain is drawn from a study of blood T cell repertoires in COVID-19. The V gene lost 5 bases and the J gene lost 4 bases, with 10 bases spanning the gap. Per germline, CDR1 SGHTA and CDR2 FQGTGA. The CDR3 runs to 13 residues. In the authors' workflow: Using reference gene primer amplification, nucleated cell counts were estimated. The table came from immunoSEQ multiplex PCR; TCRdb's copy has only in-frame clones and leaves some out. Clone size and V and J calls were adopted from that table, with D and trimming inferred from the DNA. Among a few hundred thousand clones listed, about 85% were seen once.

Sequencing input: peripheral blood. This sequence joins TRBV7-3 and TRBJ2-3; D is perhaps TRBD2 (6 bases). The sequence was obtained from a woman between 18 and 29 years old who had recovered from COVID-19. DNA of the CDR3: TGTGCCAGCAGCATTACTAGCTCAGATACGCAGTATTTT. It encodes CASSITSSDTQYF.